This TCR beta chain was recorded in a study of T-cell memory formation after mild COVID-19. TCRdb independently ran MiXCR on the 5' RACE reads; one entry per CDR3 protein. The sample shows over 300,000 distinct CDR3 sequences, around 20% of them seen only once. The study's findings and limits: Detection of some responders pre-infection suggested pre-existing cross-reactive memory T cells participated. In second-wave clones peaking day 37, SARS-CoV-2 specificity remained unconfirmed.

Trimming took 4 bases from V and 5 from J; bases not matched to a gene: 4. This CDR3 has 15 residues. The V gene's germline CDR1 is SGHKS and CDR2 YYEKEE (reference sequence). A few counts support this clonotype. The antigen remains undetermined. Sample: PBMCs or a T cell subset sorted from them (not recorded which). This clonotype was sampled from a man younger than 30 who had mild COVID-19 (a few samples of this study predate the infection). Cell type and time point are not known. The rearrangement uses TRBV5-5 and TRBJ2-2; TRBD2 matches 11 bases. The CDR3 sequence: CASSPSSGGTGELFF. CDR3 DNA: TGTGCCAGCAGCCCTTCTAGCGGGGGGACCGGGGAGCTGTTTTTT.